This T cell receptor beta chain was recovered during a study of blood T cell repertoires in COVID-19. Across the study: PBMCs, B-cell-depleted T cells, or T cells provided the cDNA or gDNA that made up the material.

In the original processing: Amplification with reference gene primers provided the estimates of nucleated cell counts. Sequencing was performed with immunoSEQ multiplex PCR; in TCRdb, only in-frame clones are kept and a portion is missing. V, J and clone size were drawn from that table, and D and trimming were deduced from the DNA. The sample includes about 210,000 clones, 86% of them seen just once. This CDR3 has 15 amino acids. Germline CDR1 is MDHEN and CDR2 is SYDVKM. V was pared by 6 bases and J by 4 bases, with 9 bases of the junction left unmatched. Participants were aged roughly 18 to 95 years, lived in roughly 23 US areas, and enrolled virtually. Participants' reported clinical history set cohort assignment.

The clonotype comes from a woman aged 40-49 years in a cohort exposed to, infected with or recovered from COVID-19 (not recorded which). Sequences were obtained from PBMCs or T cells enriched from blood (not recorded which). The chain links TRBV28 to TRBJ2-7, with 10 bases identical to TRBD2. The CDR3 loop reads CASSLLAGELYEQYF. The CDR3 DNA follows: TGTGCCAGCAGCCTTCTAGCGGGGGAATTGTACGAGCAGTACTTC.